These 29 T cell receptor beta chains came from one sample sequenced in a study of T cells in Graves' hyperthyroidism and ophthalmopathy (dated by TCRdb to between 2019 and 2020). Libraries were constructed by multiplex PCR. The instrument given in TCRdb is Illumina HiSeq 2000. Amplification of TCR beta CDR3 regions was carried out from RNA transcripts. The TCR CDR3 was subjected to a first round of RT-PCR using the HTBI primer set and the Qiagen OneStep RT-PCR kit. TCRdb reworked the public reads: Q25 trimming with fastp, MiXCR clone assembly, productive beta chains retained. Records with the same CDR3 protein are collapsed into one entry carrying the most frequent genes and DNA. The sample table contains around 800,000 distinct CDR3 sequences; only one count was recorded for around 39% of them. About 8.9% of the sample is taken by the ten largest. The material sequenced was blood. The receptors originated from a man between 18 and 29 years old with Graves' hyperthyroidism.

V gene TRBV7-9 combines with J gene TRBJ1-2; TRBD1 matches at 7 bases. Germline lookup yields CDR1 SEHNR and CDR2 FQNEAQ (reference sequence). The ends lost 0 bases at V and 2 bases at J; junction bases unmatched: 12. The CDR3 covers 18 residues. The CDR3 sequence: CASSLAHSGQNGNYGYTF. The CDR3 DNA follows: TGTGCCAGCAGCTTAGCCCACTCGGGACAGAACGGGAACTATGGCTACACCTTC. The full variable domain, its missing parts supplied by reference TRBV7-9 and TRBJ1-2, is DTGVSQNPRHKITKRGQNVTFRCDPISEHNRLYWYRQTLGQGPEFLTYFQNEAQLEKSRLLSDRFSAERPKGSFSTLEIQRTEQGDSAMYLCASSLAHSGQNGNYGYTFGSGTRLTVV.

This clonotype has more than one count but fewer than ten. The chain couples TRBV7-2 to TRBJ2-5, with D perhaps TRBD2 (6 bases). The germline V and J ends were trimmed by 5 bases and 1 base, with 14 bases remaining between them. Looked up from germline, CDR1 is SGHTA and CDR2 is FQGNSA. The CDR3 is 15 residues long. As DNA, the CDR3 is TGTGCCAGCAGCGCCGGCCGGGACTTCCAAGAGACCCAGTACTTC. Protein: CASSAGRDFQETQYF.

The chain joins TRBV20-1 to TRBJ1-5; 10 bases agree with TRBD1. CDR3 size: 15 residues. The germline V gene has CDR1 DFQATT and CDR2 SNEGSKA (reference sequence). Unmatched junction bases numbered 5, after V lost 3 bases and J lost 3 bases. The CDR3 loop is CSASPGTGANQPQHF. The CDR3 bases are TGCAGTGCTAGTCCCGGGACAGGGGCCAATCAGCCCCAGCATTTT.

A few counts support this clonotype. The rearrangement uses TRBV12-3 or TRBV12-4 and TRBJ1-4; D unresolved. CDR3 length: 17 residues. Trimming left V 4 bases short and J 1 base short, with 16 bases between. In nucleotides, the CDR3 is TGTGCCAGCAGTTCCCGATCGAAGGGTTTAACTAATGAAAAACTGTTTTTT. Translation gives CASSSRSKGLTNEKLFF.

This clonotype came up many times. This rearrangement joins TRBV10-3 to TRBJ2-7; D unresolved. V dropped 0 bases and J dropped 2 bases, with 8 bases sitting between them. The germline V gene encodes CDR1 ENHRY and CDR2 SYGVKD. This CDR3 has 14 residues. The CDR3 nucleotides are TGTGCCATCAGTGAGTCTCCGAGAACCTACGAGCAGTACTTC. Protein: CAISESPRTYEQYF.

This clonotype was recorded many times. The chain combines TRBV10-3 with TRBJ1-1, with 7 bases lining up with TRBD1. Germline V gene sequence: CDR1 ENHRY, CDR2 SYGVKD. The CDR3 consists of 15 residues. Trimming removed 6 bases from V and 1 base from J; junction bases left unmatched: 8. CDR3 residues: CAIRDTGTENTEAFF. CDR3 nucleotide sequence: TGTGCCATCAGAGATACCGGGACAGAGAACACTGAAGCTTTCTTT.

The CDR3 DNA follows: TGTGCCAGCATCGGAACAGGGGGCGCTTTCTTT. Amino acids: CASIGTGGAFF. V gene TRBV6-5 combines with J gene TRBJ1-1; 9 nucleotides agree with TRBD1. After removal of 7 bases from V and 11 bases from J, the junction contained 5 bases not matched to a gene. The CDR3 totals 11 residues. In germline, CDR1 is MNHEY, CDR2 SVGAGI.

The chain links TRBV5-1 to TRBJ1-5, with TRBD1 identical over 8 bases. Trimming cost V 2 bases and J 5 bases; bases outside gene matches: 9. CDR1 is SGHRS and CDR2 is YFSETQ in the germline V gene. The CDR3 extends over 16 amino acids. For the CDR3, the DNA is TGCGCCAGCAGCTTTCGGCGGACAGGGACCCATCAGCCCCAGCATTTT. Translated: CASSFRRTGTHQPQHF.

V gene TRBV9 combines with J gene TRBJ1-3; D remains ambiguous. Germline CDR1 and CDR2: SGDLS and YYNGEE. Trimming stripped 2 bases from V and 0 bases from J, with 21 bases between. This CDR3 is built from 19 residues. The DNA for the CDR3 is TGTGCCAGCAGCGTTAGTCCCCTGTCTGCAGGCCGCTCTGGAAACACCATATATTTT. It codes for CASSVSPLSAGRSGNTIYF.

The table lists this clonotype with a few counts. The V gene is TRBV19, the J gene TRBJ1-4, with unresolved D. Looked up from germline, CDR1 is LNHDA and CDR2 is SQIVND (reference sequence). Between the trimmed V and J ends, which lost 6 bases and 5 bases, there was a span of 34 bases. The CDR3 has 21 amino acids. CDR3 coding DNA: TGTGCCAGTAGGCCGACGAGTTTCCGGACCGTTCCAATGGAAGAAAATGAAAAACTGTTTTTT. It specifies CASRPTSFRTVPMEENEKLFF.

CDR3 region: CASSRGTGKKTQYF. The CDR3, as DNA: TGTGCCAGCAGCAGAGGGACCGGGAAGAAGACCCAGTACTTC. V is TRBV7-9 and J is TRBJ2-5; D tentatively reads TRBD1 or TRBD2 (5 bases each). Trimming removed 5 bases from V and 6 bases from J, with 16 bases in between. Germline V gene sequence: CDR1 SEHNR, CDR2 FQNEAQ (reference sequence). This CDR3 has 14 residues. Full variable domain (outside the CDR3, taken from reference TRBV7-9 and TRBJ2-5): DTGVSQNPRHKITKRGQNVTFRCDPISEHNRLYWYRQTLGQGPEFLTYFQNEAQLEKSRLLSDRFSAERPKGSFSTLEIQRTEQGDSAMYLCASSRGTGKKTQYFGPGTRLLVL.

CDR3 sequence: CASSLEQASGASYEQYF. CDR3 in DNA: TGTGCCAGCAGCTTAGAACAGGCTAGCGGGGCCTCCTACGAGCAGTACTTC. V gene TRBV7-7 combines with J gene TRBJ2-7; 9 positions match TRBD2. Trimming removed 1 base from V and 0 bases from J; junction bases left unmatched: 7. In germline, CDR1 is SSHAT, CDR2 FNYEAQ (reference sequence). This CDR3 comprises 17 residues.

This rearrangement joins TRBV7-9 to TRBJ2-1, with D tentatively TRBD1 (6 bases). With 8 bases removed from V and 9 bases from J, the gap between germline ends came to 14 bases. The germline V gene has CDR1 SEHNR and CDR2 FQNEAQ (reference sequence). The CDR3 runs 12 residues. In DNA, the CDR3 is TGTGCCAGCCGCCCAGTAGGGGGTGAGCAGTTCTTC. Protein: CASRPVGGEQFF.

There are many counts of this clonotype. The CDR3 is CSVDGRGNQETQYF. The CDR3 nucleotides are TGCAGCGTTGACGGACGGGGAAACCAAGAGACCCAGTACTTC. The chain links TRBV29-1 to TRBJ2-5; a possible D gene is TRBD2 (5 bases). This CDR3 contains 14 residues. The germline CDR1 and CDR2 sequences are SQVTM and ANQGSEA. Trimming left V 3 bases short and J 0 bases short, with 11 bases between.

To note about this clonotype: The conserved phenylalanine or tryptophan is not found at the CDR3 terminus, so this likely reflects a read error. The DNA is left out, because the CDR3 cannot be placed on it with certainty; the CDR3 is given as TCRdb lists it. The chain employs TRBV10-2 and TRBJ1-3. Germline loops: CDR1 WSHSY, CDR2 SAAADI. The CDR3 spans 8 amino acids, including both terminal residues. This chain's CDR3 is CASGPSST.

The chain couples TRBV25-1 to TRBJ2-3, with TRBD2 matching 9 bases. Germline values: CDR1 MGHDK, CDR2 SYGVNS. Trimming took 3 bases from V and 5 from J; bases not matched to a gene: 3. This CDR3 is 14 amino acids long. This chain's CDR3 is CASSEGSGGDTQYF. DNA for the CDR3: TGTGCCAGCAGTGAGGGTAGCGGGGGAGATACGCAGTATTTT.

J is TRBJ2-5 and V is TRBV7-2; D might be TRBD1 (5 bases). The CDR3 totals 14 residues. Trimming shortened V by 5 bases and J by 11 bases, and 21 bases separated the two germline ends. Germline V CDR1 and CDR2: SGHTA, FQGNSA. Written as DNA, the CDR3 is TGTGCCAGCAGCCAGGCCCCCTGGGGCGCGGAGCAGTACTTC. It is translated as CASSQAPWGAEQYF.

This clonotype was detected a few times. The rearrangement joins TRBV4-1 to TRBJ2-5; 8 bases line up with TRBD2. The CDR3 covers 16 residues. The junction had 11 bases not matched to a gene; V was cut back by 4 bases and J by 4 bases. Germline values: CDR1 MGHRA, CDR2 YSYEKL. For the CDR3, the DNA is TGCGCCAGCAGCCCTCGCCAAGCGGGAGTTGGAGAGACCCAGTACTTC. Translation: CASSPRQAGVGETQYF.

The chain couples TRBV11-3 to TRBJ2-5, with D possibly TRBD2 on 7 matching bases. The germline V and J ends were trimmed by 2 bases and 4 bases, with 11 bases remaining between them. The CDR3 spans 14 residues. Germline CDR1 SGHNT, CDR2 YENEEA. CDR3 nucleotide sequence: TGTGCCAGCAGCTTATGGGGAGGGGGAGAGACCCAGTACTTC. The encoded protein is CASSLWGGGETQYF.

The genes are TRBV7-9 and TRBJ2-6; 8 bases line up with TRBD1. Germline CDR1 reads SEHNR; CDR2 reads FQNEAQ (reference sequence). J was trimmed by 11 bases and V by 3 bases; bases with no gene match: 6. The CDR3 spans 14 residues. The CDR3 DNA is TGTGCCAGCAGCTTCGAAAACAGGGGGGACGTCCTGACTTTC. It translates to CASSFENRGDVLTF.

This clonotype showed up many times. In DNA, the CDR3 is TGTGCCAGCAGCGTAGGAGGGGAAGAGACCCAGTACTTC. Its protein is CASSVGGEETQYF. The chain joins TRBV9 to TRBJ2-5; D is tentatively TRBD1 or TRBD2 (5 bases each). This CDR3 is built from 13 residues. Germline assignment: CDR1 SGDLS and CDR2 YYNGEE. V lost 0 bases, J lost 3 bases, and 6 bases lay in between.

The chain recombines TRBV9 with TRBJ2-2, with D perhaps assigned TRBD1 or TRBD2 (5 bases each). This CDR3 region has 15 residues. The germline V gene encodes CDR1 SGDLS and CDR2 YYNGEE. The V and J ends lost 3 bases and 4 bases respectively, with 13 bases between them. The CDR3 coding sequence is TGTGCCAGCAGCGACCGGGACGATGGCACCGGGGAGCTGTTTTTT. This sequence encodes CASSDRDDGTGELFF. The full variable domain, completed using reference TRBV9 and TRBJ2-2, is DSGVTQTPKHLITATGQRVTLRCSPRSGDLSVYWYQQSLDQGLQFLIQYYNGEERAKGNILERFSAQQFPDLHSELNLSSLELGDSALYFCASSDRDDGTGELFFGEGSRLTVL.

This clonotype was found many times. V and J are TRBV15 and TRBJ1-5, with a tentative D call TRBD1 (6 bases). Per germline, CDR1 LNHNV and CDR2 YYDKDF (reference sequence). CDR3 length equals 14 residues. Trimming shortened V by 2 bases and J by 1 base, and 6 bases separated the two germline ends. The CDR3, as DNA: TGTGCCACCAGCAGACAGGGGAGCAATCAGCCCCAGCATTTT. Its protein is CATSRQGSNQPQHF. The full variable domain, rest sourced from reference TRBV15 and TRBJ1-5, is DAMVIQNPRYQVTQFGKPVTLSCSQTLNHNVMYWYQQKSSQAPKLLFHYYDKDFNNEADTPDNFQSRRPNTSFCFLDIRSPGLGDTAMYLCATSRQGSNQPQHFGDGTRLSIL.

Comment on this clonotype: A much larger clone lies one base from this, so it may be a read error. The genes are TRBV2 and TRBJ1-1; D call uncertain. Trimming left V 8 bases short and J 13 bases short, with 14 bases between. CDR1 and CDR2 (germline): SNHLY, FYNNEI. The CDR3 runs to 10 residues. CDR3 sequence (DNA): TGTGCCAGCGTTGCCGGACTAGTTTTCTTT. Its translation is CASVAGLVFF.

This clonotype was seen more than once but under ten times. Written as DNA, the CDR3 is TGTGCCAGCAGCCAATTTGGCCCTGAGGTGGGGAACTATGGCTACACCTTC. It codes for CASSQFGPEVGNYGYTF. This chain connects TRBV4-2 to TRBJ1-2; D is unclear. The CDR3 spans 17 residues. From germline, CDR1 is LGHNA and CDR2 YNFKEQ. Trimming removed 2 bases at V and 2 bases at J, with 18 bases between.

The chain has TRBV7-2 and TRBJ2-7, with D unclear. The V end lost 3 bases, the J end lost 5 bases, and 11 bases lay between the germline ends. The CDR3 totals 13 residues. Germline lookup yields CDR1 SGHTA and CDR2 FQGNSA. In DNA, the CDR3 is TGTGCCAGCAGCTTCCAGAGAGACAACGAGCAGTACTTC. Translated: CASSFQRDNEQYF.

As to this clonotype: One junction end disagrees with the germline gene, perhaps due to a read error. This chain connects TRBV10-3 to TRBJ2-5; possibly TRBD1 or TRBD2 for D (6 bases each). Germline V gene sequence: CDR1 ENHRY, CDR2 SYGVKD. The CDR3 loop spans 12 amino acids. This CDR3 is CASSGGPETQYF. For the CDR3, the DNA is TGTGCCAGCAGTGGGGGGCCCGAGACCCAGTACTTC.

On this clonotype itself: This may stem from a read error, because a much larger clone lies one nucleotide away. This rearrangement joins TRBV6-5 to TRBJ1-2; no clear D. V shed 8 bases and J shed 5 bases, with 0 bases lying between them. Germline V lookup: CDR1 MNHEY, CDR2 SVGAGI. This CDR3 comprises 8 residues. The CDR3: CASYGYTF. The CDR3 bases are TGTGCCAGCTATGGCTACACCTTC.

V and J are TRBV5-1 and TRBJ1-5; the match to TRBD1 covers 8 bases. CDR3 length: 18 amino acids. The germline gives CDR1 SGHRS, CDR2 YFSETQ. The V segment lost 3 bases and the J segment 5 bases; nucleotides outside the gene matches: 16. The CDR3: CASSSLEPRQGRHQPQHF. The CDR3 DNA reads as TGCGCCAGCAGCTCCTTGGAACCCCGACAGGGGCGACATCAGCCCCAGCATTTT.